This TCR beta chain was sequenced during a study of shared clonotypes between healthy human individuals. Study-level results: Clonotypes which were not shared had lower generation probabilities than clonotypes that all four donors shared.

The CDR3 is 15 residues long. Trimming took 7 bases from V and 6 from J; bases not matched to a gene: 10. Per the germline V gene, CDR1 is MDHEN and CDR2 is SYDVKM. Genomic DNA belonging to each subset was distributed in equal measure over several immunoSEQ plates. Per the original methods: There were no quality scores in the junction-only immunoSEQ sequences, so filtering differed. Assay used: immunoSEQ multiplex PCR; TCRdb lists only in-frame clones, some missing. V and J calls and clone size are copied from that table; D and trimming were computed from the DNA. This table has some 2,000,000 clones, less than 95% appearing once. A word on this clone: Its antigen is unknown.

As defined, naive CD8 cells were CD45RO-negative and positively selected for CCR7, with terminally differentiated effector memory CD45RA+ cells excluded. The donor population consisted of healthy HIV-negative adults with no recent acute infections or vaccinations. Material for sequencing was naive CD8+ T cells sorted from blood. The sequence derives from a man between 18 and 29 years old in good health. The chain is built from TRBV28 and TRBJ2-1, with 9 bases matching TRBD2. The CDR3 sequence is CASTRRGLAGNEQFF. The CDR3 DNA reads TGTGCCAGCACACGGCGGGGACTAGCTGGCAATGAGCAGTTCTTC.